This T cell receptor (beta chain) was sequenced in a study of T-cell reconstitution after alpha-beta-depleted transplantation in children. Whole-study findings and limits: There were reportedly several hundred expanded graft clones from which alpha-beta T cells came about two months after transplant. The origin of high day-60 TCRbeta diversity in some patients lay in surviving recipient T cells and thymic progenitors.

Construction of the TCRbeta library involved unique molecular identifiers. TCRdb reprocessed the PCR reads with MiXCR, giving one entry per CDR3 protein. The table includes 500,000 to 750,000 distinct CDR3 sequences, under 15% detected once. Worth noting for this clonotype: What it binds is not known.

The CDR3 runs 16 residues. CDR1 is SGHVS, CDR2 FQNEAQ, per germline. Germline trimming cut 5 bases from V and 4 bases from J; bases unmatched to any gene: 8. The material was PBMCs, mostly from graft donor cells, obtained 360 days after TCRalphabeta/CD19-depleted stem cell transplant. This sequence joins TRBV7-8 and TRBJ2-3; 11 bases align to TRBD2. The TCR was taken from a male patient between 10 and 17 years old who had a stem cell transplant for acute myeloid leukemia, so the T cells may come from the graft donor. CDR3 amino acids: CASSPTLAGEADTQYF. The CDR3 DNA reads as TGTGCCAGCAGCCCGACACTAGCGGGAGAGGCAGATACGCAGTATTTT.